One sample yielded the 32 T cell receptor beta chains listed below, sequenced in a study of Ad26.COV2.S vaccination and SARS-CoV-2 variants. Some clones are missing from TCRdb's copy, which holds only in-frame ones; the method was immunoSEQ multiplex PCR. The sample has some 270,000 clones, around 90% seen once. Stated treatment: some 19 received Ad26.COV2.S at low or high dose, single or two shots; roughly five received placebo; per-sample allocation not given. Sampling was performed 63 days after the first vaccine or placebo injection. This specimen consisted of peripheral blood, obtained in a trial of Ad26.COV2.S vaccine versus placebo. The receptors originated from a person between 18 and 60 years old who received the Ad26.COV2.S COVID-19 vaccine or a placebo.

The chain uses TRBV30 and TRBJ1-1; 10 positions match TRBD1. Trimming removed 2 bases from V and 3 bases from J; junction bases left unmatched: 9. The CDR3 totals 16 residues. The germline CDR1 and CDR2 sequences are GTSNPN and SVGIG (reference sequence). For the CDR3, the DNA is TGTGCCTGGAGTAGAGGTCGGACAGGGGGGGACACTGAAGCTTTCTTT. It specifies CAWSRGRTGGDTEAFF.

This chain uses TRBV21-1 with TRBJ2-7. TRBV21-1 is a recognized pseudogene. CDR3 size: 16 residues. Here the CDR3 reads CASSKEITSLSYEQYV. The CDR3 region has the DNA TGTGCCAGCAGCAAAGAGATCACATCCCTATCCTACGAGCAGTACGTC.

The chain is built from TRBV5-5 and TRBJ2-3; 9 positions agree with TRBD2. The V gene end was trimmed by 0 bases and the J gene end by 3 bases; junction bases not matched to a gene: 5. This CDR3 comprises 16 residues. The V gene's germline CDR1 is SGHKS and CDR2 YYEKEE (reference sequence). The DNA for the CDR3 is TGTGCCAGCAGCTTGGAATTTAGCGGGAGAACAGATACGCAGTATTTT. Its translation: CASSLEFSGRTDTQYF.

The genes are TRBV18 and TRBJ2-3; D not certain. There are 12 residues in the CDR3. Per the germline V gene, CDR1 is KGHSH and CDR2 is LQKENI. Trimming shortened V by 4 bases and J by 5 bases, and 7 bases separated the two germline ends. The CDR3 DNA reads TGTGCCAGCTCACTCAACAGAGATACGCAGTATTTT. This gives the protein CASSLNRDTQYF.

V gene TRBV4-3 combines with J gene TRBJ1-6; D unclear. Germline V CDR1 and CDR2: LGHNA, YSLEER. V was shortened by 0 bases and J by 4 bases, with 7 bases between the two germline ends. This CDR3 is 15 amino acids long. In DNA form, the CDR3 reads TGCGCCAGCAGCCAAGATGGGATGTATAATTCACCCCTCCACTTT. It yields the protein CASSQDGMYNSPLHF.

The rearrangement links TRBV5-6 to TRBJ2-7; tentatively, D is TRBD2 (6 bases). Trimming took 4 bases from V and 0 from J, leaving 11 bases between them. This CDR3 comprises 14 residues. Germline V gene lookup returns CDR1 SGHDT and CDR2 YYEEEE. CDR3 nucleotides: TGTGCCAGCAGCCGGGGGTGGCCCTCCTACGAGCAGTACGTC. Its protein product is CASSRGWPSYEQYV.

The V gene is TRBV5-1, the J gene TRBJ1-1; 10 bases line up with TRBD1. Germline V gene lookup returns CDR1 SGHRS and CDR2 YFSETQ. V dropped 6 bases and J dropped 0; count of bases not matched to a gene: 8. This CDR3 has 16 residues. The chain's CDR3 is CASTGQGRYMNTEAFF. The CDR3 nucleotides read TGCGCCAGCACGGGACAGGGGAGGTATATGAACACTGAAGCTTTCTTT.

The chain couples TRBV4-3 to TRBJ1-1; D is possibly TRBD1 (5 bases). The CDR3 covers 16 residues. V lost 0 bases and J 1 base, leaving 12 bases between the germline ends. Germline V gene sequence: CDR1 LGHNA, CDR2 YSLEER. The CDR3: CASSQDEGQWNTEAFF. The CDR3 bases are TGCGCCAGCAGCCAAGATGAAGGACAATGGAACACTGAAGCTTTCTTT.

The chain employs TRBV19 and TRBJ1-5; D unresolved. This CDR3 is built from 17 residues. CDR1 LNHDA and CDR2 SQIVND come from the germline V gene (reference sequence). Trimming stripped 4 bases from V and 4 bases from J, with 20 bases between. CDR3 sequence: CASSTSKGLRPNQPQHF. CDR3 bases: TGTGCCAGTAGTACCTCGAAGGGCCTCCGCCCGAATCAGCCCCAGCATTTT.

This sequence joins TRBV5-4 and TRBJ2-1; the D is unclear. The length of the CDR3 is 13 residues. Trimming removed 0 bases from V and 7 bases from J, with 8 bases in between. Germline V lookup: CDR1 SGHNT, CDR2 YYREEE (reference sequence). The DNA for the CDR3 is TGTGCCAGCAGCTTGGCACTGGATAATGAGCAGTTCTTC. Translation: CASSLALDNEQFF.

The chain carries TRBV3-1 (or the pseudogene TRBV3-2) and TRBJ2-1; 7 bases agree with TRBD2. V lost 1 base and J lost 3; bases outside the gene matches: 3. The CDR3 sequence is 15 residues long. Germline V gene data show CDR1 as LGHDT and CDR2 as YNNKEL (reference sequence). CDR3 DNA sequence: TGTGCCAGCAGCCAAGTGCGGGGGAACTACAATGAGCAGTTCTTC. It specifies CASSQVRGNYNEQFF.

The table lists this clone with a count of one. The chain joins TRBV7-2 to TRBJ2-4; no firm D call. V gave up 1 base and J gave up 2 bases, with 9 bases separating them. Germline-derived CDR1 and CDR2 are SGHTA and FQGNSA. The CDR3 is 15 residues long. CDR3 in amino acids: CASSLGSATKNIQYF. In nucleotides, the CDR3 is TGTGCCAGCAGCTTAGGTTCTGCAACCAAAAACATTCAGTACTTC.

The V gene is TRBV6-6, the J gene TRBJ2-4; D remains ambiguous. The CDR3 covers 16 residues. Trimming took 0 bases from V and 2 from J, leaving 11 bases between them. The germline gives CDR1 MNHNY, CDR2 SVGAGI (reference sequence). The CDR3 here is CASSYSTQVPKNIQYF. In nucleotides, the CDR3 is TGTGCCAGCAGTTACTCGACGCAGGTACCCAAAAACATTCAGTACTTC.

V usage is TRBV7-9 and J usage is TRBJ2-7; unclear D gene. V gave up 1 base and J gave up 3 bases, with 13 bases separating them. This CDR3 comprises 15 residues. CDR1 and CDR2 (germline): SEHNR, FQNEAQ (reference sequence). The CDR3 protein is CASSLDFGKYYEQYF. The CDR3 region has the DNA TGTGCCAGCAGCTTAGATTTCGGAAAGTACTACGAGCAGTACTTC.

This sequence joins TRBV5-4 and TRBJ2-7; 10 bases are a match to TRBD1. With V trimmed by 4 bases and J by 0 bases, 10 bases remained unmatched. The CDR3 is 17 amino acids. Germline V CDR1 and CDR2: SGHNT, YYREEE (reference sequence). CDR3 bases: TGTGCCAGCAGCCCCTACTCCCGGGACAGGGGCTCCTACGAGCAGTACTTC. Translating gives CASSPYSRDRGSYEQYF.

This clone appeared once. Other DNA sequences in the sample encode the same CDR3. J is TRBJ2-1 and V is TRBV6-2 or TRBV6-3; D perhaps matches TRBD2 (5 bases). The CDR3 is 14 amino acids. V lost 5 bases, J lost 0 bases, and 8 bases lay in between. From germline, CDR1 is MNHEY and CDR2 SVGEGT. This CDR3 reads CASSRGGSYNEQFF. The CDR3 coding sequence is TGTGCCAGCAGTAGAGGAGGCTCCTACAATGAGCAGTTCTTC.

As regards this clone: The junction departs from the called germline gene at one end, perhaps through a read error. This rearrangement joins TRBV7-2 to TRBJ2-3; D is ambiguous. The CDR3 sequence is 13 residues long. The germline V gene encodes CDR1 SGHTA and CDR2 FQGNSA. CDR3 nucleotide sequence: TGTGCCAGCAGCTTAGTGAGCAAAGATACGCAGTATTTT. This gives the protein CASSLVSKDTQYF.

This chain links TRBV6-2 or TRBV6-3 with TRBJ1-3; no clear D. The germline V gene has CDR1 MNHEY and CDR2 SVGEGT. This CDR3 is built from 13 residues. Between the trimmed V and J ends, which lost 8 bases and 0 bases, there was a span of 8 bases. In DNA form, the CDR3 reads TGTGCCAGCCGCCCAAGCTCTGGAAACACCATATATTTT. Translation gives CASRPSSGNTIYF.

The chain employs TRBV9 and TRBJ2-3; 7 nucleotides line up with TRBD2. Looked up from germline, CDR1 is SGDLS and CDR2 is YYNGEE. The length of the CDR3 is 14 residues. V lost 3 bases and J lost 2; bases outside the gene matches: 3. The CDR3 protein is CASSAGLSTDTQYF. As DNA, the CDR3 is TGTGCCAGCAGCGCGGGACTATCCACAGATACGCAGTATTTT.

The chain recombines TRBV30 with TRBJ1-1; weak D call: TRBD1 (6 bases). The germline V and J ends were trimmed by 3 bases and 5 bases, with 10 bases remaining between them. This CDR3 is built from 12 residues. Germline CDR1 GTSNPN, CDR2 SVGIG (reference sequence). Written as DNA, the CDR3 is TGTGCCTGGAGCTCACAGGGAACTGAAGCTTTCTTT. It translates to CAWSSQGTEAFF.

Written as DNA, the CDR3 is TGTGCCAGCTCACCACAAGGCCCAGGTAGTGGAAACACCATATATTTT. Protein: CASSPQGPGSGNTIYF. J is TRBJ1-3 and V is TRBV18; D is unclear. Trimming left V 1 base short and J 3 bases short, with 13 bases between. Germline loops: CDR1 KGHSH, CDR2 LQKENI. The CDR3 length is 16 residues.

The rearrangement links TRBV5-1 to TRBJ2-7, with a possible D match to TRBD2 (5 bases). Germline V gene lookup returns CDR1 SGHRS and CDR2 YFSETQ. Trimming stripped 2 bases from V and 2 bases from J, with 14 bases between. The CDR3 totals 15 residues. The CDR3 here is CASSLTPGSTYEQYV. The DNA for the CDR3 is TGCGCCAGCAGCTTAACCCCGGGGTCTACCTACGAGCAGTACGTC.

The chain recombines TRBV9 with TRBJ2-1; D gene unclear. The ends were cut back, 0 bases at V and 5 bases at J, with 0 bases in the middle. Germline loops: CDR1 SGDLS, CDR2 YYNGEE. The CDR3 has 11 amino acids. As DNA, the CDR3 is TGTGCCAGCAGCGTAGACAATGAGCAGTTCTTC. Protein product: CASSVDNEQFF.

The chain couples TRBV10-3 to TRBJ1-3, with D possibly being TRBD1 (5 bases). CDR1 and CDR2 (germline): ENHRY, SYGVKD. The CDR3 contains 15 residues. V was trimmed by 6 bases and J by 0 bases, leaving 12 bases between them. The CDR3 loop reads CAIRDSRLSGNTIYF. DNA of the CDR3: TGTGCCATCAGAGACAGCCGACTCTCTGGAAACACCATATATTTT.

The gene calls are TRBV4-3 and TRBJ2-6; either TRBD1 or TRBD2 may fit D (5 bases each). CDR1 is LGHNA, CDR2 YSLEER, per germline. CDR3 length equals 16 residues. V was trimmed by 0 bases and J by 0 bases, leaving 6 bases between them. The CDR3 region is CASSQDGTSGANVLTF. CDR3 nucleotides: TGCGCCAGCAGCCAAGATGGGACCTCTGGGGCCAACGTCCTGACTTTC.

Only a few counts were recorded for this clone. This chain joins TRBV19 and TRBJ2-3, with 7 bases identical to TRBD1. Germline V gene sequence: CDR1 LNHDA, CDR2 SQIVND (reference sequence). The CDR3 is 15 residues long. J was trimmed by 3 bases and V by 3 bases; bases with no gene match: 6. CDR3 in DNA: TGTGCCAGTAGTATGGGAACAGGGGTTACAGATACGCAGTATTTT. It translates to CASSMGTGVTDTQYF.

This sequence joins TRBV28 and TRBJ2-5; 7 bases agree with TRBD2. CDR1 MDHEN and CDR2 SYDVKM come from the germline V gene. The V gene end was trimmed by 7 bases and the J gene end by 4 bases; junction bases not matched to a gene: 9. This CDR3 has 14 amino acids. CDR3 amino acids: CASTTPGLVETQYF. The CDR3 DNA follows: TGTGCCAGCACTACCCCCGGACTAGTAGAGACCCAGTACTTC.

The gene calls are TRBV19 and TRBJ1-5, with D maybe TRBD1 (5 bases). V lost 6 bases to trimming and J lost 6 bases, with 21 bases between them. The CDR3 covers 16 residues. Germline lookup yields CDR1 LNHDA and CDR2 SQIVND (reference sequence). The CDR3 DNA is TGTGCCAGTAGCAGGGTGGCTGGGGCAACTAGTCAGCCCCAGCATTTT. As protein: CASSRVAGATSQPQHF.

The chain combines TRBV5-4 with TRBJ2-6; D call uncertain. The CDR3 consists of 15 residues. Germline values: CDR1 SGHNT, CDR2 YYREEE (reference sequence). Trimming stripped 2 bases from V and 0 bases from J, with 6 bases between. CDR3 sequence (DNA): TGTGCCAGCAGCTTCTCCGGCTCTGGGGCCAACGTCCTGACTTTC. It codes for CASSFSGSGANVLTF.

CDR3 region: CASSPKTGTPLGEQFF. CDR3 bases: TGTGCCAGCAGCCCCAAAACTGGGACCCCCCTTGGTGAGCAGTTCTTC. J is TRBJ2-1 and V is TRBV7-3; D tentatively reads TRBD1 or TRBD2 (5 bases each). The CDR3 runs 16 residues. Trimming took off 5 bases at V and 9 bases at J, with 23 bases between the two ends. Germline lookup yields CDR1 SGHTA and CDR2 FQGTGA.

The chain uses TRBV30 and TRBJ1-2, with D hard to call. Germline V gives CDR1 GTSNPN, CDR2 SVGIG (reference sequence). CDR3 length: 13 residues. V lost 0 bases and J lost 7, with 12 bases in between. The CDR3 DNA reads TGTGCCTGGAGTGTACTATTATGGGGTGGCTACACCTTC. Translation gives CAWSVLLWGGYTF.

The rearrangement uses TRBV7-2 and TRBJ2-5; 12 nucleotides match TRBD2. The V segment lost 2 bases and the J segment 4 bases; nucleotides outside the gene matches: 11. Germline CDR1 and CDR2: SGHTA and FQGNSA. This CDR3 region has 18 residues. The DNA for the CDR3 is TGTGCCAGCAGCTTAAGTATACTAGCGGGAGGAGGAGGAGAGACCCAGTACTTC. Protein product: CASSLSILAGGGGETQYF.